The source of this T cell receptor (beta chain) is a study of cytomegalovirus exposure and HLA in healthy donors. General study results and limits: Among the CMV-associated chains, three were confirmed in vitro as specific for CMV antigens. A later analysis linked a missense variant in DCLRE1C to the trimming of TCR beta V and J genes.

With respect to this clone: Its target is unknown.

The primer mix had 60 Vbeta and 13 Jbeta primers. Using immunoSEQ multiplex PCR, the repertoire was profiled, and TCRdb retains in-frame clones only, with some absent. The sample yields about 150,000 clones, approximately 80% seen once. Donors in the study were healthy people who gave bone marrow. CDR1 SGDLS and CDR2 YYNGEE come from the germline V gene. CDR3 length: 16 residues. J was trimmed by 1 base and V by 0 bases; bases with no gene match: 3. This clonotype was sampled from a man aged 40-55 years in good health and CMV-seropositive. Sequenced material: PBMCs. The chain carries TRBV9 and TRBJ2-5, with 10 positions matching TRBD2. CDR3 sequence: CASSVEGTSVQETQYF. The CDR3 coding sequence is TGTGCCAGCAGCGTAGAAGGGACTAGCGTCCAAGAGACCCAGTACTTC. Using reference TRBV9 and TRBJ2-5 for the parts outside the CDR3, the full variable domain is DSGVTQTPKHLITATGQRVTLRCSPRSGDLSVYWYQQSLDQGLQFLIQYYNGEERAKGNILERFSAQQFPDLHSELNLSSLELGDSALYFCASSVEGTSVQETQYFGPGTRLLVL.